This is a list of T cell receptor beta chains from one sample in a study of graft-versus-host responses after intestinal transplantation. Assay used: immunoSEQ multiplex PCR; TCRdb lists only in-frame clones, some missing. Altogether approximately 88,000 clones are present, about 94% being singletons, with the ten largest covering over 0.15%. No antigen is known for these receptors. The sample was unstimulated CD4+ T cells sorted from spleen or lymph node cells, taken before transplant. The receptors shown here come from a human donor who was the organ donor for an intestinal transplant. Both conserved end residues are part of each CDR3. A D gene is named only where the DNA matches it firmly. The size entry is marked missing in some rows and otherwise reads once, few, many or a size class.

>13|.|TRBV5-4|TRBJ1-5|.
TGTGCCAGCAGCGCCGCCGGGGATCAGCCCCAGCATTTT
CASSAAGDQPQHF
>16|few|TRBV19|TRBJ2-1|.
TGTGCCAGTAGTATCTCTTGGGGGTCTTCCTACAATGAGCAGTTCTTC
CASSISWGSSYNEQFF
>12|.|TRBV7-9|TRBJ2-7|.
TGTGCCAGCAGCTTCTTGGACGGCGAGCAGTACTTC
CASSFLDGEQYF
>13|.|TRBV5-1|TRBJ2-7|.
TGCGCCAGCAGCCTATCGAACTCCTACGAGCAGTACTTC
CASSLSNSYEQYF
>10|.|TRBV6-1|TRBJ1-1|.
TGTGCCAGCAGGGAGACTGAAGCTTTCTTT
CASRETEAFF
>14|.|TRBV5-1|TRBJ1-1|.
TGCGCCAGCAGCTTAGGACTCCCGAACACTGAAGCTTTCTTT
CASSLGLPNTEAFF
>13|.|TRBV18|TRBJ1-1|.
TGTGCCAGCTCACCGGGGGCGAACACTGAAGCTTTCTTT
CASSPGANTEAFF
>14|.|TRBV6-1|TRBJ2-2|.
TGTGCCAGCAGCCGGGTCCCGAACACCGGGGAGCTGTTTTTT
CASSRVPNTGELFF
>11|.|TRBV30|TRBJ2-7|.
TGTGCCTGGGGGGGGTTCTACGAGCAGTACTTC
CAWGGFYEQYF
>16|.|TRBV7-3|TRBJ2-3|.
TGTGCCAGCAGCCAGTGGTCGGCGGGGAGCACAGATACGCAGTATTTT
CASSQWSAGSTDTQYF
>13|.|TRBV29-1|TRBJ2-6|.
TGCAGCGTTGAGGTAGCTGGGGCCAACGTCCTGACTTTC
CSVEVAGANVLTF
>14|few|TRBV6-6|TRBJ1-4|.
TGTGCCAGCAGTTACGGGGAGTCAGGTGAAAAACTGTTTTTT
CASSYGESGEKLFF
>15|.|TRBV6-5|TRBJ2-2|.
TGTGCCAGCAGTTACTCGACAGGGAACACCGGGGAGCTGTTTTTT
CASSYSTGNTGELFF
>12|.|TRBV7-9|TRBJ2-1|.
TGTGCCAGCAGCTTCGCGGACAATGAGCAGTTCTTC
CASSFADNEQFF
>14|once|TRBV4-3|TRBJ1-2|.
TGCGCCAGCAGCCAAGATGGGGGTGGGTATGGCTACACCTTC
CASSQDGGGYGYTF
>17|.|TRBV9|TRBJ2-5|TRBD2
TGTGCCAGCAGCGCCTCACTAGCGGGGGGGGCTCAAGAGACCCAGTACTTC
CASSASLAGGAQETQYF
>13|.|TRBV27|TRBJ2-7|.
TGTGCCAGCAGTTACGACCGGTCCTACGAGCAGTACTTC
CASSYDRSYEQYF
>15|.|TRBV5-1|TRBJ2-1|TRBD2
TGCGCCAGCAGTCCTAGACTAGCGGGGGCCCATGAGCAGTTCTTC
CASSPRLAGAHEQFF
>13|.|TRBV7-3|TRBJ2-5|TRBD2
TGTGCCAGCACCCGGGGGGACCAAGAGACCCAGTACTTC
CASTRGDQETQYF
>15|.|TRBV28|TRBJ1-4|.
TGTGCCAGCAGTCTAGGGGGGGCAACTAATGAAAAACTGTTTTTT
CASSLGGATNEKLFF
>13|.|TRBV6-5|TRBJ1-4|TRBD1
TGTGCCAGCAAACGGGACAGTAATGAAAAACTGTTTTTT
CASKRDSNEKLFF
>13|once|TRBV28|TRBJ2-4|.
TGTGCCTCAAACGGGTCTACCAAAAACATTCAGTACTTC
CASNGSTKNIQYF
>10|.|TRBV6-6|TRBJ2-5|.
TGTGCCAGCAGACAAGAGACCCAGTACTTC
CASRQETQYF
>13|.|TRBV6-1|TRBJ1-2|.
TGTGCCAGCAGGGCGACAGTTAACTATGGCTACACCTTC
CASRATVNYGYTF
>13|.|TRBV30|TRBJ2-5|.
TGTGCCTGGAGCGGGGACTTCCAAGAGACCCAGTACTTC
CAWSGDFQETQYF
>15|.|TRBV6-1|TRBJ1-2|.
TGTGCCAGCAGTGCCCAAGAGGGGGAAAGATATGGCTACACCTTC
CASSAQEGERYGYTF
>16|.|TRBV11-2|TRBJ2-1|.
TGTGCCAGCACCCTTACCGCCCTGACCTCCTACAATGAGCAGTTCTTC
CASTLTALTSYNEQFF
>18|.|TRBV15|TRBJ1-2|.
TGTGCCACCAGCAGAGATCTGTTTCTGGCAGGGGATAACTATGGCTACACCTTC
CATSRDLFLAGDNYGYTF
>14|.|TRBV2|TRBJ1-4|TRBD1
TGTGCCAGCAGGGTGACAGGGTCGAATGAAAAACTGTTTTTT
CASRVTGSNEKLFF
>13|.|TRBV19|TRBJ2-7|.
TGTGCCAGTAGTATTGGGGCCACCTACGAGCAGTACTTC
CASSIGATYEQYF
>13|.|TRBV9|TRBJ1-1|.
TGTGCCAGCAGCGTAGCAGGGACCACTGAAGCTTTCTTT
CASSVAGTTEAFF
>15|.|TRBV9|TRBJ2-1|TRBD2
TGTGCCAGCAGCGTTTTAGCGGGGGTAAACAATGAGCAGTTCTTC
CASSVLAGVNNEQFF
>15|.|TRBV7-2|TRBJ1-5|TRBD1
TGTGCCAGCAGCTTCGGCCAGGGGGACAGGCAGCCCCAGCATTTT
CASSFGQGDRQPQHF
>13|.|TRBV19|TRBJ2-7|TRBD1
TGTGCCAGTAGTAACCCAGGGGGCTACGAGCAGTACTTC
CASSNPGGYEQYF
>13|once|TRBV18|TRBJ1-1|TRBD1
TGTGCCAGCTCCCGGGACAGGAACACTGAAGCTTTCTTT
CASSRDRNTEAFF
>16|.|TRBV11-2|TRBJ2-3|.
TGTGCCAGCAGCCCATCTCGGGTTAGTACCACAGATACGCAGTATTTT
CASSPSRVSTTDTQYF
>11|.|TRBV28|TRBJ2-7|.
TGTGCCAGCAGCCGTACCTACGAGCAGTACTTC
CASSRTYEQYF
>13|.|TRBV27|TRBJ2-1|.
TGTGCCAGCAGTCCTCGCAGATACAATGAGCAGTTCTTC
CASSPRRYNEQFF
>17|.|TRBV7-9|TRBJ2-3|.
TGTGCCAGCAGCTTAGGGACACAGGGACGGGTCACAGATACGCAGTATTTT
CASSLGTQGRVTDTQYF
>14|.|TRBV6-4|TRBJ1-1|.
TGTGCCAGCAGCTCCAGGGGTGGGAACACTGAAGCTTTCTTT
CASSSRGGNTEAFF
>15|.|TRBV7-2|TRBJ2-1|TRBD1
TGTGCCAGCAGCCTACTAGGGGGCCTATACAATGAGCAGTTCTTC
CASSLLGGLYNEQFF
>16|.|TRBV11-2|TRBJ1-1|TRBD1
TGTGCCAGCAGCCGAGGGACAGGCTATTTACACACTGAAGCTTTCTTT
CASSRGTGYLHTEAFF
>16|.|TRBV30|TRBJ1-4|.
TGTGCCTGGAGTGTAGGTCGACAGGTGGGGGATGAAAAACTGTTTTTT
CAWSVGRQVGDEKLFF
>13|.|TRBV2|TRBJ1-2|.
TGTGCCAGCAGCCCAGGCCAGGACTATGGCTACACCTTC
CASSPGQDYGYTF
>16|.|TRBV5-4|TRBJ2-1|TRBD2
TGTGCCAGCAGCTCATCTAGCGGGGAAGATCGTAATGAGCAGTTCTTC
CASSSSSGEDRNEQFF
>16|.|TRBV28|TRBJ2-1|TRBD2
TGTGCCAGCCGAAAGGGAGCGGGGGGCTCCTACAATGAGCAGTTCTTC
CASRKGAGGSYNEQFF